This TCR beta chain is from a study of breast tumors, draining lymph nodes, adjacent tissues. Study conclusions and caveats: Compared with lymph nodes, tumors were less diverse; compared with nontumor tissue, more. Tumor and nontumor repertoires were significantly more similar in luminal-like than in basal-like breast cancer.

Regarding this clonotype: Its antigen is as yet unknown. A much larger clone lies a single base off, so this may be a read error.

This CDR3 region has 15 residues. Germline V CDR1 and CDR2: SGHTA, FQGNSA. Breast cancer patients provided tissue from their axillary draining lymph nodes. TCRdb called the multiplex PCR reads again in MiXCR, with one record for every CDR3 protein. The sample has 150,000 to 200,000 distinct CDR3 sequences; roughly a third are singletons. The chain joins TRBV7-2 to TRBJ2-1; a weak D match, TRBD2 (5 bases). The sequence was obtained from a female donor with breast cancer. Some clones in this sample may be carry-over from other donors' samples. Sequenced input: axillary lymph node tissue. CDR3 coding DNA: TGTGCCAGCAGGTCAACGGGAAGCTCCCACAATGAGCAGTTCTTC. Residues: CASRSTGSSHNEQFF.